Shown below are 14 T cell receptor beta chains from a single sample sequenced in a study of monozygotic twins with inflammatory bowel disease. TCRdb reprocessed the 5' RACE reads and stores each CDR3 protein as one record, lacking DNA. The sample includes fewer than 450,000 distinct CDR3 sequences. Material for sequencing was blood. Source of these receptors: a human donor with ulcerative colitis or Crohn's disease, or a healthy co-twin of an affected twin (not recorded which).

V and J are TRBV24-1 and TRBJ2-3; TCRdb's D call of TRBD1 is untestable without DNA. The CDR3 is made up of 15 amino acids. Germline CDR1 reads KGHDR; CDR2 reads SFDVKD. The chain's CDR3 is CATSDPQGAGDTQYF.

CDR3: CSAHEGAGYYNEQFF. The chain is built from TRBV20-1 and TRBJ2-1; TCRdb lists TRBD2, though no DNA is available to test this call. Germline V gives CDR1 DFQATT, CDR2 SNEGSKA (reference sequence). The CDR3 is made up of 15 amino acids.

The chain has TRBV4-2 and TRBJ2-7; with no DNA, the TCRdb D assignment of TRBD2 cannot be verified. The CDR3 has 12 amino acids. The germline V gene encodes CDR1 LGHNA and CDR2 YNFKEQ. The CDR3 reads CASSQAGDEQYF.

The genes are TRBV11-1 and TRBJ2-5; there is no DNA to check the TCRdb D call of TRBD1. Germline values: CDR1 SGHAT, CDR2 FQDESV (reference sequence). The CDR3 runs 18 residues. The CDR3 protein is CASSLAKTRDSPDETQYF.

The chain links TRBV29-1 to TRBJ2-1; without DNA, the TCRdb call of TRBD1 cannot be checked. This CDR3 has 14 residues. Germline-derived CDR1 and CDR2 are SQVTM and ANQGSEA. The CDR3 spells CSVVLGQGYNEQFF.

This rearrangement joins TRBV6-5 to TRBJ2-2; TCRdb's D call of TRBD1 is untestable without DNA. The CDR3 is made up of 16 amino acids. In germline, CDR1 is MNHEY, CDR2 SVGAGI. This CDR3 reads CASSYLDRGITGELFF.

The gene calls are TRBV18 and TRBJ1-2; TCRdb names TRBD1, which stays unverified in the absence of DNA. CDR3 length: 14 amino acids. CDR1 is KGHSH, CDR2 LQKENI, per germline. Here the CDR3 reads CASSPYRENHGYTF. Looking up the rest from reference TRBV18 and TRBJ1-2 gives the full variable domain: NAGVMQNPRHLVRRRGQEARLRCSPMKGHSHVYWYRQLPEEGLKFMVYLQKENIIDESGMPKERFSAEFPKEGPSILRIQQVVRGDSAAYFCASSPYRENHGYTFGSGTRLTVV.

This chain uses TRBV20-1 with TRBJ1-2. CDR3 length: 13 residues. Germline V gives CDR1 DFQATT, CDR2 SNEGSKA (reference sequence). This CDR3 is CSAKVRSTGGYTF.

The rearrangement joins TRBV5-1 to TRBJ2-3; TCRdb reports TRBD1, a call that lacks DNA to check it against. The CDR3 contains 16 residues. Germline V lookup: CDR1 SGHRS, CDR2 YFSETQ. The CDR3 protein is CASSTLAGARTDTQYF.

The chain recombines TRBV7-8 with TRBJ2-7; as DNA is missing, the TRBD2 call by TCRdb cannot be tested. Germline V CDR1 and CDR2: SGHVS, FQNEAQ. The CDR3 totals 15 residues. CDR3 sequence: CASSLAAGGLYEQYF. Full variable domain (remainder filled in from reference TRBV7-8 and TRBJ2-7): GAGVSQSPRYKVAKRGQDVALRCDPISGHVSLFWYQQALGQGPEFLTYFQNEAQLDKSGLPSDRFFAERPEGSVSTLKIQRTQQEDSAVYLCASSLAAGGLYEQYFGPGTRLTVT.

The CDR3 here is CASSSAGYNEQFF. V usage is TRBV5-1 and J usage is TRBJ2-1; the TRBD1 assignment by TCRdb is unverifiable without DNA. The length of the CDR3 is 13 residues. Germline values: CDR1 SGHRS, CDR2 YFSETQ.

This rearrangement joins TRBV29-1 to TRBJ2-1; TCRdb's D gene call, TRBD1, goes unchecked for lack of DNA. The CDR3 is made up of 15 amino acids. CDR1 and CDR2 from the germline V gene are SQVTM and ANQGSEA. CDR3 sequence: CSVEDKGLTYNEQFF.

The chain combines TRBV6-2 or TRBV6-3 with TRBJ2-7; TCRdb's D gene call, TRBD2, goes unchecked for lack of DNA. CDR1 MNHEY and CDR2 SVGEGT come from the germline V gene. The CDR3 totals 16 residues. CDR3 protein: CASSVNRDGPSYEQYF.

The gene calls are TRBV7-2 and TRBJ1-6. CDR3 length: 15 residues. The V gene's germline CDR1 is SGHTA and CDR2 FQGNSA. CDR3 sequence reads: CASSFSPLGNSPLHF.